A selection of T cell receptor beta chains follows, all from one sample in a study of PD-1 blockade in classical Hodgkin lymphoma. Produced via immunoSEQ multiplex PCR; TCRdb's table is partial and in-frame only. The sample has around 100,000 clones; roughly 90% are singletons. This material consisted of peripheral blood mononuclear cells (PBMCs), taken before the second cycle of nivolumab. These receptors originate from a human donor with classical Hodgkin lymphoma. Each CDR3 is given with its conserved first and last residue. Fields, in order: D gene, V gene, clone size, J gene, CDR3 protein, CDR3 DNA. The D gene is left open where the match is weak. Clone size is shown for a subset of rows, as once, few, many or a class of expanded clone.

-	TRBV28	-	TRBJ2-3	CASSPLVGGSDTQYF	TGTGCCAGCAGTCCACTTGTCGGGGGTTCAGATACGCAGTATTTT
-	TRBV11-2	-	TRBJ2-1	CASESGVSSYNEQFF	TGTGCCAGCGAATCGGGAGTGAGCTCCTACAATGAGCAGTTCTTC
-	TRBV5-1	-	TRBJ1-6	CASSPSTEPSPLHF	TGCGCCAGCAGCCCTTCGACAGAACCTTCACCCCTCCACTTT
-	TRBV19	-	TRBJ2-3	CASGGNTDTQYF	TGTGCCAGTGGAGGGAACACAGATACGCAGTATTTT
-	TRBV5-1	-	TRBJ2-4	CASRPLSVAKNIQYF	TGCGCCAGCAGACCTCTCTCGGTAGCCAAAAACATTCAGTACTTC
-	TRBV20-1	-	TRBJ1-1	CSARVGGQAFF	TGCAGTGCTAGAGTAGGGGGGCAGGCTTTCTTT
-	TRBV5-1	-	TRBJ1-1	CASSSGRNMNTEAFF	TGCGCCAGCAGCTCGGGACGGAACATGAACACTGAAGCTTTCTTT
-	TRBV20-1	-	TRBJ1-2	CSARVGGYTF	TGCAGTGCTAGAGTTGGTGGCTACACCTTC
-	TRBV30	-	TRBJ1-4	CAWSDGTGINEKLFF	TGTGCCTGGAGTGATGGGACGGGGATTAATGAAAAACTGTTTTTT
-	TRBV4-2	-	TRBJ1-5	CASSRVLDQPQHF	TGTGCCAGCAGCCGAGTTTTGGATCAGCCCCAGCATTTT
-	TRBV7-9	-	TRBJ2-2	CASSLVGDGLNTGELFF	TGTGCCAGCAGCTTAGTGGGGGACGGACTAAACACCGGGGAGCTGTTTTTT
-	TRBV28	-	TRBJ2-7	CASSSLNRPLSGPSYEQYF	TGTGCCAGCAGTTCCCTAAACCGCCCCCTGAGCGGCCCCTCCTACGAGCAGTACTTC
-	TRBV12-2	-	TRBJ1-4	CASRFGVGGDEKLFF	TGTGCAAGTCGCTTCGGGGTCGGGGGGGATGAAAAACTGTTTTTT
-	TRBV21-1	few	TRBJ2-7	CASSRRTVLDEQYF	TGTGCCAGTTCCCGGCGCACAGTCCTAGACGAGCAGTACTTC
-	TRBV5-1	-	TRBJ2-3	CASSLGPASSTDTQYF	TGCGCCAGCAGCTTGGGACCTGCATCTAGCACAGATACGCAGTATTTT
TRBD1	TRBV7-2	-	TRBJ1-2	CASRPTGVNYGYTF	TGTGCCAGCAGACCTACAGGGGTCAACTATGGCTACACCTTC
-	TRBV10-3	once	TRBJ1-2	CAIGEGSGYTF	TGTGCCATCGGGGAAGGATCTGGCTACACCTTC
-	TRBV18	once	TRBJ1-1	CASSPRGSDTEAFF	TGTGCCAGCTCACCGAGAGGGTCTGACACTGAAGCTTTCTTT
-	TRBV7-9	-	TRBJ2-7	CASSLVPGATYEQYF	TGTGCCAGCAGCTTAGTTCCAGGAGCGACCTACGAGCAGTACTTC
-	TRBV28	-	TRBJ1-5	CASLLQGNNQPQHF	TGTGCCAGCCTTTTACAGGGCAATAATCAGCCCCAGCATTTT
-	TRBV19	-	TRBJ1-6	CASSIERGSYNSPLHF	TGTGCCAGTAGTATAGAAAGGGGGTCCTATAATTCACCCCTCCACTTT
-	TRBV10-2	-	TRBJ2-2	CASSVEGGWTGELFF	TGCGCCAGCAGTGTAGAGGGGGGGTGGACCGGGGAGCTGTTTTTT
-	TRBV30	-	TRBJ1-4	CAWGSSAWTREKLFF	TGTGCCTGGGGTTCTTCGGCGTGGACCCGTGAAAAACTGTTTTTT
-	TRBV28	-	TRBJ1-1	CASRLDDRYTEAFF	TGTGCCAGCAGGCTCGATGACAGGTACACTGAAGCTTTCTTT
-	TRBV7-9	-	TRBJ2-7	CASSPQGMGFGEQYF	TGTGCCAGCAGCCCCCAGGGGATGGGTTTTGGCGAGCAGTACTTC
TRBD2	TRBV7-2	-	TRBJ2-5	CASSQKLAGGRETQYF	TGTGCCAGCAGCCAAAAACTAGCGGGGGGCCGAGAGACCCAGTACTTC
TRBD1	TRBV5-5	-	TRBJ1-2	CASSLTGQGYGYTF	TGTGCCAGCAGCTTGACTGGACAGGGCTATGGCTACACCTTC
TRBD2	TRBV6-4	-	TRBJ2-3	CASGTSGTDTQYF	TGTGCCAGCGGGACTAGCGGCACAGATACGCAGTATTTT
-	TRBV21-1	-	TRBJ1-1	CASSKIRPGAFF	TGTGCCAGCAGCAAAATACGACCGGGAGCTTTCTTT
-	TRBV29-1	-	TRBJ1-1	CSVGKEGGTEAFF	TGCAGCGTTGGGAAGGAGGGCGGGACTGAAGCTTTCTTT